The clone carrying this T cell receptor beta chain was seen a few times. As yet, its antigen is unknown. A second PCR, run for roughly 7 to 12 cycles, used a sample-barcoded 5' primer plus a J-beta primer mix. Each CDR3 protein is one row after TCRdb ran MiXCR on the 5' RACE reads. The table records some 640,000 distinct CDR3 sequences, 45% to 50% of them present only once. V gave up 1 base and J gave up 9 bases; unmatched junction bases: 8. Germline CDR1 is MGHDK and CDR2 is SYGVNS. The CDR3 extends over 15 amino acids. These data originate in a study of blood T cells in healthy people across ages. The study, taken as a whole, reports: Donor CMV status, an unknown factor, possibly confounded changes in expanded clonotypes.

The sample taken for sequencing was blood. The chain links TRBV25-1 to TRBJ2-3; 9 positions agree with TRBD1. The TCR comes from a woman aged 60-75 years in good health. CDR3 protein: CASSELGTGYDTQYF. Here the CDR3 DNA reads TGTGCCAGCAGTGAATTGGGGACAGGGTATGACACGCAGTATTTT.